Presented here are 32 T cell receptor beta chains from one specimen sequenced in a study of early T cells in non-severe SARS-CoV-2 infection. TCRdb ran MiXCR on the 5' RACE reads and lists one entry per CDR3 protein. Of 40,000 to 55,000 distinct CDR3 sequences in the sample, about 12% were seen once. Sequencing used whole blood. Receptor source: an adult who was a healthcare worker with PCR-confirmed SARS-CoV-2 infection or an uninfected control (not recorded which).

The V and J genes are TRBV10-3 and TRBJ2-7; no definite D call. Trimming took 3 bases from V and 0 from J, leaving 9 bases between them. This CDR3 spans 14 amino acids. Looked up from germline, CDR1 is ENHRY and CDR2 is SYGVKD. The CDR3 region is CAISDPGRSYEQYF. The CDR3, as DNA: TGTGCCATCAGTGACCCCGGACGCTCCTACGAGCAGTACTTC.

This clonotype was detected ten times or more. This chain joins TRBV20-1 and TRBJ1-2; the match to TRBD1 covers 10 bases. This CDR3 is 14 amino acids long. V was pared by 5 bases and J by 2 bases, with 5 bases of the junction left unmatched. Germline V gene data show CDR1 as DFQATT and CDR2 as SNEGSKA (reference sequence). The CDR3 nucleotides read TGCAGTGCTGACCCGGGACAGGGGAACTATGGCTACACCTTC. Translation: CSADPGQGNYGYTF.

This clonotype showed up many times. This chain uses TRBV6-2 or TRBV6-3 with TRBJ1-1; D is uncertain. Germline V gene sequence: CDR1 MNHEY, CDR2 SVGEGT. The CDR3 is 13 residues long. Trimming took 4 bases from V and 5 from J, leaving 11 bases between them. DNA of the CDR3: TGTGCCAGCAGTTTCTTCCAAAAGACTGAAGCTTTCTTT. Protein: CASSFFQKTEAFF.

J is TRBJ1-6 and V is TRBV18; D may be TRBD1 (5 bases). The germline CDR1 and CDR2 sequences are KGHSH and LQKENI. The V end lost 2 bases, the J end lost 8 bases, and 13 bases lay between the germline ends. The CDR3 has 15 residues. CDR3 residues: CASSPRDGIDSPLHF. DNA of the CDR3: TGTGCCAGCTCACCAAGGGACGGAATCGATTCACCCCTCCACTTT.

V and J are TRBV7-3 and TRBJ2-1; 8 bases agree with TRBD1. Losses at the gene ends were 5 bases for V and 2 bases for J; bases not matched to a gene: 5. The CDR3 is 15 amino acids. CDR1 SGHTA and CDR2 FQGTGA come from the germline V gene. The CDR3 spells CASSRQGATYNEQFF. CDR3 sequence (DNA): TGTGCCAGCAGCCGTCAGGGGGCTACCTACAATGAGCAGTTCTTC.

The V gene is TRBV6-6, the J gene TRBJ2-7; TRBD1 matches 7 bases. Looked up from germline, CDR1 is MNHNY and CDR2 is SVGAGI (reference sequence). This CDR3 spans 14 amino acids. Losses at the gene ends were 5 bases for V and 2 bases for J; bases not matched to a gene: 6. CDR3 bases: TGTGCCAGCAGTCCCATGCAGGGGGCCTACGAGCAGTACTTC. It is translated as CASSPMQGAYEQYF.

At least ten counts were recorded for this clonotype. CDR3 sequence: CASHQTGKTEAFF. For the CDR3, the DNA is TGTGCCAGCCACCAAACAGGAAAAACTGAAGCTTTCTTT. The J gene is TRBJ1-1, the V gene TRBV2; D is possibly TRBD1 (5 bases). The CDR3 extends over 13 amino acids. Trimming took 8 bases from V and 5 from J, leaving 15 bases between them. From germline, CDR1 is SNHLY and CDR2 FYNNEI.

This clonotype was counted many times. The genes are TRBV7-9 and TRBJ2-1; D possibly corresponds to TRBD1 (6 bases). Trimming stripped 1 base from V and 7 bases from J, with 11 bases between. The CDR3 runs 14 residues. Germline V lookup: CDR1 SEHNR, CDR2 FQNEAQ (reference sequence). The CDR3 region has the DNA TGTGCCAGCAGCTTAGTGGGACAAGGGAATGAGCAGTTCTTC. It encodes CASSLVGQGNEQFF. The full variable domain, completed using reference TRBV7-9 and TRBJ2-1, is DTGVSQNPRHKITKRGQNVTFRCDPISEHNRLYWYRQTLGQGPEFLTYFQNEAQLEKSRLLSDRFSAERPKGSFSTLEIQRTEQGDSAMYLCASSLVGQGNEQFFGPGTRLTVL.

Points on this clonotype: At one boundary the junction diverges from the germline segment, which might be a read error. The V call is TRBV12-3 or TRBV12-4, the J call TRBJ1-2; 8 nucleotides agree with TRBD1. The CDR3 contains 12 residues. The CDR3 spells CVSSPMTGVYTF. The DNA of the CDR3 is TGTGTCAGCAGTCCTATGACAGGGGTATACACCTTC.

The CDR3 DNA reads TGTGCCAGCAGCGTGACAGGCCAAGTGAACACTGAAGCTTTCTTT. Translation: CASSVTGQVNTEAFF. This rearrangement joins TRBV9 to TRBJ1-1; tentative D call: TRBD1 (6 bases). In germline, CDR1 is SGDLS, CDR2 YYNGEE. Trimming shortened V by 2 bases and J by 0 bases, and 11 bases separated the two germline ends. The CDR3 length is 15 residues. Full variable domain (outside the CDR3, taken from reference TRBV9 and TRBJ1-1): DSGVTQTPKHLITATGQRVTLRCSPRSGDLSVYWYQQSLDQGLQFLIQYYNGEERAKGNILERFSAQQFPDLHSELNLSSLELGDSALYFCASSVTGQVNTEAFFGQGTRLTVV.

The CDR3 protein is CSARALAGESYEQYF. The CDR3 DNA reads as TGCAGTGCTAGAGCCCTAGCGGGAGAGTCCTACGAGCAGTACTTC. This sequence joins TRBV20-1 and TRBJ2-7; TRBD2 matches at 10 bases. The trim removed 1 base at V and 1 base at J, leaving 4 bases unmatched. This CDR3 has 15 residues. The germline V gene encodes CDR1 DFQATT and CDR2 SNEGSKA (reference sequence).

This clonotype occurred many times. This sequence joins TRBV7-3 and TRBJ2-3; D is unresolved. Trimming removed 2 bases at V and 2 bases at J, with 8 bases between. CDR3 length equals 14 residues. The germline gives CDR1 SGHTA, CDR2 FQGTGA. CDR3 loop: CASSLRPYTDTQYF. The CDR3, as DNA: TGTGCCAGCAGCTTACGGCCTTACACAGATACGCAGTATTTT. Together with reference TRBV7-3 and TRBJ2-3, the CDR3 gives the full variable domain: GAGVSQTPSNKVTEKGKYVELRCDPISGHTALYWYRQSLGQGPEFLIYFQGTGAADDSGLPNDRFFAVRPEGSVSTLKIQRTERGDSAVYLCASSLRPYTDTQYFGPGTRLTVL.

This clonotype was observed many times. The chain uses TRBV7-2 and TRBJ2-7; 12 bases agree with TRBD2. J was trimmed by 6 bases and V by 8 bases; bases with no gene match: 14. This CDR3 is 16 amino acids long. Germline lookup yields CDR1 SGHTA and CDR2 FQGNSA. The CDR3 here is CASRDTSGGYSGEQYF. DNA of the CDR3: TGTGCCAGCCGCGATACTAGCGGGGGGTACTCGGGCGAGCAGTACTTC.

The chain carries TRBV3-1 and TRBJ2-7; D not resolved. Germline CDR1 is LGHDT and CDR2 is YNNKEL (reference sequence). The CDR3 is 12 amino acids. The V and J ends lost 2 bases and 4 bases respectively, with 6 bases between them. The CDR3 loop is CASSQTKYEQYF. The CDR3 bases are TGTGCCAGCAGCCAAACGAAGTACGAGCAGTACTTC.

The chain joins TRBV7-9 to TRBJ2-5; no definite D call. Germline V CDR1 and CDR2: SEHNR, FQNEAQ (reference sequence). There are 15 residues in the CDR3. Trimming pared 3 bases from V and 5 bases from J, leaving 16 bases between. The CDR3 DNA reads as TGTGCCAGCAGCTTCGGAGCTGTCCTTCTTGAGACCCAGTACTTC. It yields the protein CASSFGAVLLETQYF.

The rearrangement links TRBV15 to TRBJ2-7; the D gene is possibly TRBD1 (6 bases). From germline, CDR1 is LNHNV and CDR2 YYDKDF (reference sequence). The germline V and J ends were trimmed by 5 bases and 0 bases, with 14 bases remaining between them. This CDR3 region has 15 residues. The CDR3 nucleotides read TGTGCCACCAGCGGTACCGGGACACGCTCCTACGAGCAGTACTTC. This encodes CATSGTGTRSYEQYF. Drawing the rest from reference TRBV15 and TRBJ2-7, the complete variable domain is DAMVIQNPRYQVTQFGKPVTLSCSQTLNHNVMYWYQQKSSQAPKLLFHYYDKDFNNEADTPDNFQSRRPNTSFCFLDIRSPGLGDTAMYLCATSGTGTRSYEQYFGPGTRLTVT.

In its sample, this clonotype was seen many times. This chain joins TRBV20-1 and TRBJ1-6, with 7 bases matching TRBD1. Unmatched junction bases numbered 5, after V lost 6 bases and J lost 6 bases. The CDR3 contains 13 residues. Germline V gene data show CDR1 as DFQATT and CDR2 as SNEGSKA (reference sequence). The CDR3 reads CSALDRANSPLHF. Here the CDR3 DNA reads TGCAGTGCCCTAGACAGGGCTAATTCACCCCTCCACTTT.

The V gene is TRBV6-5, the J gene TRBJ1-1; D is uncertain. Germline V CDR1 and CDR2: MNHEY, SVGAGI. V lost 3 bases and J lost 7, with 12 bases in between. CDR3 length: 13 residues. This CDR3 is CASSYRPRDEAFF. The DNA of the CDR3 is TGTGCCAGCAGTTATCGACCTAGGGATGAAGCTTTCTTT.

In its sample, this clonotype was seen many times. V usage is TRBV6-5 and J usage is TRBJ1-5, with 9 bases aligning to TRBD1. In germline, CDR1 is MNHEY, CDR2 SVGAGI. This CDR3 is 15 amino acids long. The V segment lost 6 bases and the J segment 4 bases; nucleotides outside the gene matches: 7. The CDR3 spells CASSLGTGLNQPQHF. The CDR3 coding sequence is TGTGCCAGCAGCCTCGGGACAGGGTTAAATCAGCCCCAGCATTTT.

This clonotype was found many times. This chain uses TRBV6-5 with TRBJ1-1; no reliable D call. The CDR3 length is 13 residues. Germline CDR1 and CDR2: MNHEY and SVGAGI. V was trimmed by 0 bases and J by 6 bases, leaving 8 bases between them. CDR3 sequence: CASSYSQAAEAFF. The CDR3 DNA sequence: TGTGCCAGCAGTTACTCGCAGGCTGCTGAAGCTTTCTTT.

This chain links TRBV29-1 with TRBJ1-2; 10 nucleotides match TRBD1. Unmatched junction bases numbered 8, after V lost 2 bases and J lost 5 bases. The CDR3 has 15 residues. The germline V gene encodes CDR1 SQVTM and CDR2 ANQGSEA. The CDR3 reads CSVETTGGRSYGYTF. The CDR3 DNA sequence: TGCAGCGTTGAAACGACAGGGGGCAGAAGTTATGGCTACACCTTC.

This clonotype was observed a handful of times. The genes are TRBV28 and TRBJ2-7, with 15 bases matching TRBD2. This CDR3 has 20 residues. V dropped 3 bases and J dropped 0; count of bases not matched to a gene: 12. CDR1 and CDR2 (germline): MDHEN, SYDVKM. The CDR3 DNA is TGTGCCAGCAGTTTGATGTGGGGACTAGCGGGAGGCCAAGACTCCTACGAGCAGTACTTC. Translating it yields CASSLMWGLAGGQDSYEQYF.

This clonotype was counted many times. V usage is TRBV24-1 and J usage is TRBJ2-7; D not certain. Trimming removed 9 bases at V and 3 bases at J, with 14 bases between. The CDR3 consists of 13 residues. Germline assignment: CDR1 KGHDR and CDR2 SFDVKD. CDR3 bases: TGTGCCACCCCCCCGGGCTACATCTACGAGCAGTACTTC. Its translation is CATPPGYIYEQYF.

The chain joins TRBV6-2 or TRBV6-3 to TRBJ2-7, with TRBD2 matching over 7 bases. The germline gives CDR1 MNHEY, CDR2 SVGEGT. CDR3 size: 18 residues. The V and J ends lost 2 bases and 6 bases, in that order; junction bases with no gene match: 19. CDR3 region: CASSYPQSRPKRDSEQYF. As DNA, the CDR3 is TGTGCCAGCAGTTACCCCCAATCCCGGCCGAAGCGGGACTCCGAGCAGTACTTC.

The CDR3 sequence is CAIEPPDRDYNEQFF. DNA of the CDR3: TGTGCCATCGAACCTCCGGACAGAGATTACAATGAGCAGTTCTTC. The chain employs TRBV7-9 and TRBJ2-1, with D maybe TRBD1 (6 bases). The CDR3 is 15 residues long. Per germline, CDR1 SEHNR and CDR2 FQNEAQ (reference sequence). V was clipped by 10 bases and J by 4 bases, with 20 bases between them.

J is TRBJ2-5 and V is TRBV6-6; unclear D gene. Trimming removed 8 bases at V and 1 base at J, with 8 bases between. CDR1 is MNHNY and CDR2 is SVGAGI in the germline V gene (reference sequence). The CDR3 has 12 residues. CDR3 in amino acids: CASRLRQETQYF. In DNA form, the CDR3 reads TGTGCCAGCCGGCTGCGCCAAGAGACCCAGTACTTC.

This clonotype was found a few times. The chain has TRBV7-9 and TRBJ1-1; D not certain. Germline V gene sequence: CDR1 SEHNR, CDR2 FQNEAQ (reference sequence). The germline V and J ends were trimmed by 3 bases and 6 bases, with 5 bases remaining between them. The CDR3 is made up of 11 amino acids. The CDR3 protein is CASSFAPEAFF. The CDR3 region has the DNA TGTGCCAGCAGCTTCGCTCCTGAAGCTTTCTTT.

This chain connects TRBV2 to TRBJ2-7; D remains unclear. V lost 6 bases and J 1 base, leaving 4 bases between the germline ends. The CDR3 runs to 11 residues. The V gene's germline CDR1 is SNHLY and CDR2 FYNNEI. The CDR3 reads CASRESYEQYF. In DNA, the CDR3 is TGTGCCAGCAGGGAATCCTACGAGCAGTACTTC.

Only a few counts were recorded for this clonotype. The CDR3: CASSLSLQISYEQYF. CDR3 DNA: TGTGCCAGCAGCTTATCTTTGCAGATCTCCTACGAGCAGTACTTC. The rearrangement uses TRBV11-2 and TRBJ2-7; D remains ambiguous. V lost 2 bases, J lost 0 bases, and 11 bases lay in between. Germline assignment: CDR1 SGHAT and CDR2 FQNNGV. The CDR3 covers 15 residues.

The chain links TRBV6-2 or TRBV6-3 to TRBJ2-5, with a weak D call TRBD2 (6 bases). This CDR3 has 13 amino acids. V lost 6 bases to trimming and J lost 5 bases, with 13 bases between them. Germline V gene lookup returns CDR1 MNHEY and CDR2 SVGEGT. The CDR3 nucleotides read TGTGCCAGCAGACCCAGCGGGTTGGAGACCCAGTACTTC. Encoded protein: CASRPSGLETQYF.

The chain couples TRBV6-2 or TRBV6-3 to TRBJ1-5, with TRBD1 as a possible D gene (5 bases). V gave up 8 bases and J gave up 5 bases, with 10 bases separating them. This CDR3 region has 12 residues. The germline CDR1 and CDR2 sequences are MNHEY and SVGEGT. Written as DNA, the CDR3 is TGTGCCAGCGCCCGGGGCGATCAGCCCCAGCATTTT. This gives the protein CASARGDQPQHF.

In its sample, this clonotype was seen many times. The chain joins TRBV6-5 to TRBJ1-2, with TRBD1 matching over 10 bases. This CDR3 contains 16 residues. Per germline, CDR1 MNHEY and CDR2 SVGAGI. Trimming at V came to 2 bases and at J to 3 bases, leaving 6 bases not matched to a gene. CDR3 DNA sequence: TGTGCCAGCAGTTACAGCTGGACAGGGGGAGACTATGGCTACACCTTC. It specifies CASSYSWTGGDYGYTF.